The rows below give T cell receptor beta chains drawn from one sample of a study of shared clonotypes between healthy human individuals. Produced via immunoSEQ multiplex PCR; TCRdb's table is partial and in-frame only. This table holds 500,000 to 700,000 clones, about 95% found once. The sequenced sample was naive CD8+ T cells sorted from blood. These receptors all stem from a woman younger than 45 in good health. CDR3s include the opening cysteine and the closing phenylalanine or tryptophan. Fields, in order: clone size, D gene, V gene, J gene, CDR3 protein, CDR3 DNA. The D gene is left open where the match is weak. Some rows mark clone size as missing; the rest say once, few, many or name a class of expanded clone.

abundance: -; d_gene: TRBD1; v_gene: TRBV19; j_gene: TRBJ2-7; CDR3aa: CASSPRKGQRSSYEQYF; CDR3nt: TGTGCCAGTAGTCCGCGAAAGGGACAGAGAAGCTCCTACGAGCAGTACTTC
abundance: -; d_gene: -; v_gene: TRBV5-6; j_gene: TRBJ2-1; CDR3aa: CASSRSDEQFF; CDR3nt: TGTGCCAGCAGCCGGTCCGATGAGCAGTTCTTC
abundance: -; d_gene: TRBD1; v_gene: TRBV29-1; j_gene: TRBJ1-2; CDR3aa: CSTWTGFGYTF; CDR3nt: TGCAGCACCTGGACAGGGTTCGGCTACACCTTC
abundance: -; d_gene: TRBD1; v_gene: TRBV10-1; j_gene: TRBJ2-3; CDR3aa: CASSESRGDRFTDTQYF; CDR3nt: TGCGCCAGCAGTGAGTCTAGAGGGGACAGGTTCACAGATACGCAGTATTTT
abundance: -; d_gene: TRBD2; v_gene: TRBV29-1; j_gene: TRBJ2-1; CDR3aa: CSVHGTSGIWNEQFF; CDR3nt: TGCAGCGTTCATGGGACTAGCGGGATATGGAATGAGCAGTTCTTC
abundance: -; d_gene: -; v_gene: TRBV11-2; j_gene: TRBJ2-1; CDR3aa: CASSSTLQRAHNEQFF; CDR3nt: TGTGCCAGCAGCTCAACCCTCCAGCGGGCCCACAATGAGCAGTTCTTC
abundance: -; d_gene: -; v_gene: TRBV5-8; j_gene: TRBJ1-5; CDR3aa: CASSSAQPGRQPQHF; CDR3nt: TGTGCCAGCAGTTCCGCTCAACCGGGGAGGCAGCCCCAGCATTTT
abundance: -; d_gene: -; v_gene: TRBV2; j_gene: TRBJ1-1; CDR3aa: CASSEASEAFF; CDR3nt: TGTGCCAGCAGTGAAGCAAGTGAAGCTTTCTTT
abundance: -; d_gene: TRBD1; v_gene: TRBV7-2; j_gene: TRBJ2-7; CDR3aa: CASSPRTGRNEQYF; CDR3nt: TGTGCCAGCAGCCCCCGGACAGGTCGGAACGAGCAGTACTTC
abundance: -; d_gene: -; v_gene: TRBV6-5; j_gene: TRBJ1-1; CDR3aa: CASGEMNTEAFF; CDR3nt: TGTGCCAGCGGTGAAATGAACACTGAAGCTTTCTTT
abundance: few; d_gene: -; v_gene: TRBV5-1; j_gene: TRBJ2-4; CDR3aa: CASSLEHNNIQYF; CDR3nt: TGCGCCAGCAGCTTGGAACACAATAACATTCAGTACTTC
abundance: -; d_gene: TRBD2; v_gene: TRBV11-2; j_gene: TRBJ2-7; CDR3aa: CASSLGGGGRGSYEQYF; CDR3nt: TGTGCCAGCAGCTTAGGAGGGGGCGGGAGGGGCTCCTACGAGCAGTACTTC
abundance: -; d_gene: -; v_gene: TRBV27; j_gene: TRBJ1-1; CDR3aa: CASKIGGGGTEAFF; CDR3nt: TGTGCCAGCAAGATAGGGGGTGGAGGAACTGAAGCTTTCTTT
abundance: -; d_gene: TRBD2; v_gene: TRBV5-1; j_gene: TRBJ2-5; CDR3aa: CASSPGLAGSQETQYF; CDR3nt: TGCGCCAGCAGCCCGGGACTAGCGGGAAGCCAAGAGACCCAGTACTTC
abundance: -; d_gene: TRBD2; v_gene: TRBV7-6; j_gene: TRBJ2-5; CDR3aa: CASSFRLAGQETQYF; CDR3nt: TGTGCCAGCAGCTTCCGGCTAGCGGGACAAGAGACCCAGTACTTC
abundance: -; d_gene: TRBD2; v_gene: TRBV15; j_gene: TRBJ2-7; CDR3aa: CATSRELWKLAGENYEQYF; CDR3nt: TGTGCCACCAGCAGAGAACTTTGGAAGCTAGCGGGAGAGAACTACGAGCAGTACTTC
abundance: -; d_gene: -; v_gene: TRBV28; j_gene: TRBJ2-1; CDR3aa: CASSSLGADYNEQFF; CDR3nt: TGTGCCAGCAGTTCCCTCGGGGCAGACTACAATGAGCAGTTCTTC
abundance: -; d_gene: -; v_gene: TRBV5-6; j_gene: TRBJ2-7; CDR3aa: CASSLEGGGLEQYF; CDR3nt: TGTGCCAGCAGCTTGGAGGGCGGCGGCCTCGAGCAGTACTTC
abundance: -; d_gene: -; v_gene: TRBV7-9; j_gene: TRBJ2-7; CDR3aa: CASSLEPDSNSYEQYF; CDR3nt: TGTGCCAGCAGCTTAGAGCCGGACAGTAACTCCTACGAGCAGTACTTC
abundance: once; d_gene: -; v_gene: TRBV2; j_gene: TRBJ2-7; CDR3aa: CASRDGLAYEQYF; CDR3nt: TGTGCCAGCCGAGATGGGTTGGCCTACGAGCAGTACTTC
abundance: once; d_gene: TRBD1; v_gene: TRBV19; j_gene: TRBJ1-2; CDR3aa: CASSLLSRGRNYGYTF; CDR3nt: TGTGCCAGTAGTCTCTTGTCCAGGGGGAGAAACTATGGCTACACCTTC
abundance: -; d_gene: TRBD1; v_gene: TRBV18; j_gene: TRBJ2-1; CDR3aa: CASSPDGQGYDEQFF; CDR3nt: TGTGCCAGCTCACCTGACGGACAGGGGTATGATGAGCAGTTCTTC
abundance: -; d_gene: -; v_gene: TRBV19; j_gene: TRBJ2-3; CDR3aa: CASSIGTTRTDTQYF; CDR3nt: TGTGCCAGTAGTATAGGGACTACCCGCACAGATACGCAGTATTTT
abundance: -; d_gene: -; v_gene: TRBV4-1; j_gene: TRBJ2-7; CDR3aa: CASSQANRVGYEQYF; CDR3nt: TGCGCCAGCAGCCAAGCCAACAGGGTGGGGTACGAGCAGTACTTC
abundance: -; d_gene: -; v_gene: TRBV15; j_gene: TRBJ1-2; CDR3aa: CATSRGRVRGTFYGYTF; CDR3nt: TGTGCCACCAGCAGAGGTAGGGTTCGGGGAACTTTCTATGGCTACACCTTC
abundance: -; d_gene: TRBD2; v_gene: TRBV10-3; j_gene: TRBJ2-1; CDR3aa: CAISEFPGRDEQFF; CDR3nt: TGTGCCATCAGTGAGTTCCCCGGGAGGGATGAGCAGTTCTTC
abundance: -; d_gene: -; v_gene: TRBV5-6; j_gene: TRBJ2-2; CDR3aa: CASSFWWGHLTGELFF; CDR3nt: TGTGCCAGCAGCTTTTGGTGGGGACACCTCACCGGGGAGCTGTTTTTT
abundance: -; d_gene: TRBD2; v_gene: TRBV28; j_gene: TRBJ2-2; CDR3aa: CASSSVLAGSGELFF; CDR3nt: TGTGCCAGCAGTTCCGTACTAGCGGGATCGGGGGAGCTGTTTTTT
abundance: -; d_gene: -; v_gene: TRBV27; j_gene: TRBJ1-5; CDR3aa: CASSFGGASGNQPQHF; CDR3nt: TGTGCCAGCAGTTTCGGGGGGGCATCGGGCAATCAGCCCCAGCATTTT
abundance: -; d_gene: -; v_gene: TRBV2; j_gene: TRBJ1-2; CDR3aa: CASPDPRSYGYTF; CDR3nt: TGTGCCAGCCCCGACCCCCGGTCCTATGGCTACACCTTC
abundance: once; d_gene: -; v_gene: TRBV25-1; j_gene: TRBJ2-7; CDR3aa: CASSPSYEQYF; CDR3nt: TGTGCCAGCAGTCCATCCTACGAGCAGTACTTC
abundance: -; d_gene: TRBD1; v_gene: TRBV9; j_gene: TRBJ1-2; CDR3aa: CASSDTGTGYGYTF; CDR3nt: TGTGCCAGCAGCGACACCGGGACAGGGTATGGCTACACCTTC
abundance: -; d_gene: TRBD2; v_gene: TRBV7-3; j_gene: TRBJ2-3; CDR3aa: CASSPGVAGGSTDTQYF; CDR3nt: TGTGCCAGCAGCCCCGGGGTAGCGGGAGGTTCCACAGATACGCAGTATTTT
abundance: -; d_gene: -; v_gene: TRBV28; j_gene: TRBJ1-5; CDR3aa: CASSWGVSGNQPQHF; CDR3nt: TGTGCCAGCAGTTGGGGGGTGTCGGGCAATCAGCCCCAGCATTTT
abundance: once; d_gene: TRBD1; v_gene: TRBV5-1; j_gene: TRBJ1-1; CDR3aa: CASSSDLQGAAGEAFF; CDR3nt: TGCGCCAGCAGCTCCGACCTGCAGGGGGCGGCTGGTGAAGCTTTCTTT
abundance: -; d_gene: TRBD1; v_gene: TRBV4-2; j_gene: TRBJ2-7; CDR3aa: CASSFPLRTGGYEQYF; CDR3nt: TGTGCCAGCAGCTTCCCCCTTAGGACAGGCGGCTACGAGCAGTACTTC
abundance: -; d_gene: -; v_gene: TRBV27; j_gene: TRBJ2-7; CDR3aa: CASSQGGWGRVYYEQYF; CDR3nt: TGTGCCAGCAGTCAAGGGGGATGGGGGAGGGTTTACTACGAGCAGTACTTC
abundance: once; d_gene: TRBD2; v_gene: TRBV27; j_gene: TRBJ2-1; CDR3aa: CASSLGGVAHEQFF; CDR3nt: TGTGCCAGCAGTTTGGGAGGGGTAGCCCATGAGCAGTTCTTC
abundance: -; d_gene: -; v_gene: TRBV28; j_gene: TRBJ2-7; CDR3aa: CASSLFPGTGRHEQYF; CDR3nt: TGTGCCAGCAGTTTGTTCCCCGGGACTGGGCGGCACGAGCAGTACTTC
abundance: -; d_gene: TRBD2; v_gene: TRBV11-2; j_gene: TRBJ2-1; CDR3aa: CASSSRTSGTTSYNEQFF; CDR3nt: TGTGCCAGCAGCTCTAGGACTAGCGGGACTACCTCCTACAATGAGCAGTTCTTC
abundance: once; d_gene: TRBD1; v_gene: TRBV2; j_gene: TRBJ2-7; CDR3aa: CASRDRAYEQYF; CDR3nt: TGTGCCAGCAGGGACAGGGCTTACGAGCAGTACTTC
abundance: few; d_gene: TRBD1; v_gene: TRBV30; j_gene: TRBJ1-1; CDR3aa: CAWSVEDRVAFF; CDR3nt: TGTGCCTGGAGTGTCGAGGACAGGGTCGCTTTCTTT
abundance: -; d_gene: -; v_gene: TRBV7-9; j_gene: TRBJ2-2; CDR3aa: CASRVAGELFF; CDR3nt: TGTGCCAGCCGGGTAGCCGGGGAGCTGTTTTTT
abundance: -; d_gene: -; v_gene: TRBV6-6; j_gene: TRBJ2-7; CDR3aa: CASTYGGYEQYF; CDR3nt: TGTGCCAGCACCTACGGAGGTTACGAGCAGTACTTC
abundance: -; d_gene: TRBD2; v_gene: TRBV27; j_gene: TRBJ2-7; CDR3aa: CASSASGASSYEQYF; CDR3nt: TGTGCCAGCAGTGCTAGCGGGGCCAGCTCCTACGAGCAGTACTTC
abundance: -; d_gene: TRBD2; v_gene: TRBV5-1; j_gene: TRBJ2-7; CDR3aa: CASSTGLAGTLYEQYF; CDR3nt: TGCGCCAGCAGCACGGGACTAGCGGGAACCCTTTACGAGCAGTACTTC